Shown below are 12 T cell receptor beta chains from a single sample sequenced in a study of blood T cell repertoires in COVID-19. TCRdb's copy holds only in-frame clones and misses some; the assay was immunoSEQ multiplex PCR. The sample includes around 260,000 clones, roughly 86% of them seen just once. Sequences were obtained from peripheral blood. These receptors were collected from a man aged 35 to 55 who had recovered from COVID-19.

This rearrangement joins TRBV24-1 to TRBJ1-2; a weak D match, TRBD1 (6 bases). This CDR3 spans 14 amino acids. V lost 2 bases and J 4 bases, leaving 10 bases between the germline ends. The germline gives CDR1 KGHDR, CDR2 SFDVKD. The CDR3 here is CATSDSGTTYGYTF. The CDR3 coding sequence is TGTGCCACCAGTGATTCCGGGACAACCTATGGCTACACCTTC.

This clone was counted a single time. The J gene is TRBJ1-2, the V gene TRBV19; 7 nucleotides agree with TRBD1. The germline V gene has CDR1 LNHDA and CDR2 SQIVND (reference sequence). V lost 5 bases to trimming and J lost 1 base; unmatched junction nucleotides: 7. CDR3 length: 15 residues. The CDR3 reads CASSSVRDSNYGYTF. The CDR3, as DNA: TGTGCCAGTAGTTCCGTTCGGGACAGTAACTATGGCTACACCTTC.

This chain links TRBV20-1 with TRBJ2-5; D possibly corresponds to TRBD2 (6 bases). The CDR3 consists of 19 residues. V was pared by 3 bases and J by 1 base, with 27 bases between. Germline CDR1 and CDR2: DFQATT and SNEGSKA (reference sequence). The CDR3 DNA follows: TGCAGTGCTAGTCGTTGGAGGTTGGAGGGGACCAGGGTCCAAGAGACCCAGTACTTC. Translating gives CSASRWRLEGTRVQETQYF.

A single count supports this clone. The gene calls are TRBV7-3 and TRBJ2-1; 8 bases agree with TRBD2. The length of the CDR3 is 16 residues. Germline lookup yields CDR1 SGHTA and CDR2 FQGTGA. J was trimmed by 3 bases and V by 3 bases; bases with no gene match: 7. CDR3: CASSFSSTSVYNEQFF. Here the CDR3 DNA reads TGTGCCAGCAGCTTCTCATCGACTAGCGTCTACAATGAGCAGTTCTTC. Filled out from reference TRBV7-3 and TRBJ2-1, the complete variable domain reads GAGVSQTPSNKVTEKGKYVELRCDPISGHTALYWYRQSLGQGPEFLIYFQGTGAADDSGLPNDRFFAVRPEGSVSTLKIQRTERGDSAVYLCASSFSSTSVYNEQFFGPGTRLTVL.

J is TRBJ2-2 and V is TRBV4-2; D remains ambiguous. The CDR3 has 14 amino acids. Germline-derived CDR1 and CDR2 are LGHNA and YNFKEQ. With 3 bases removed from V and 1 base from J, the gap between germline ends came to 6 bases. The CDR3 DNA is TGTGCCAGCAGCCACGGCGGGAACACCGGGGAGCTGTTTTTT. Its protein product is CASSHGGNTGELFF.

The V and J genes are TRBV4-3 and TRBJ2-5, with 13 nucleotides matching TRBD2. CDR1 and CDR2 (germline): LGHNA, YSLEER. Trimming took 4 bases from V and 5 from J; bases not matched to a gene: 4. The CDR3 is 15 residues long. CDR3 bases: TGCGCCAGCAGCCTACTAGCGGGGGGGCAGGAGACCCAGTACTTC. Its protein product is CASSLLAGGQETQYF.

The table lists this clone with a few counts. The rearrangement uses TRBV7-3 and TRBJ2-1; maybe TRBD2 (6 bases). This CDR3 region has 16 residues. From germline, CDR1 is SGHTA and CDR2 FQGTGA. The germline V and J ends were trimmed by 6 bases and 2 bases, with 17 bases remaining between them. CDR3 sequence (DNA): TGTGCCAGCAGTCCGATCGGTAGCGGAACCTACAATGAGCAGTTCTTC. Amino acid sequence: CASSPIGSGTYNEQFF.

This chain joins TRBV7-2 and TRBJ2-7, with no clear D. The CDR3 contains 16 residues. The germline V gene has CDR1 SGHTA and CDR2 FQGNSA. Trimming removed 1 base at V and 3 bases at J, with 16 bases between. In DNA form, the CDR3 reads TGTGCCAGCAGCTTAGAACAGCTTTCCGGTAACTACGAGCAGTACTTC. As protein: CASSLEQLSGNYEQYF.

The chain is built from TRBV9 and TRBJ1-1; D gene uncertain. Trimming removed 0 bases at V and 0 bases at J, with 6 bases between. CDR3 length: 14 residues. Germline CDR1 reads SGDLS; CDR2 reads YYNGEE. The CDR3 here is CASSVGSMNTEAFF. In DNA, the CDR3 is TGTGCCAGCAGCGTAGGCAGTATGAACACTGAAGCTTTCTTT.

J is TRBJ2-1 and V is TRBV2; 8 bases are shared with TRBD1. Trimming removed 4 bases from V and 1 base from J; junction bases left unmatched: 6. This CDR3 contains 16 residues. Germline loops: CDR1 SNHLY, CDR2 FYNNEI. Here the CDR3 reads CASSVSRDRSYNEQFF. The CDR3 DNA follows: TGTGCCAGCAGTGTTAGTAGGGACAGGTCCTACAATGAGCAGTTCTTC.

This clone was found once. The V call is TRBV12-5, the J call TRBJ1-3, with a weak D call TRBD1 (5 bases). The V and J ends lost 1 base and 5 bases respectively, with 15 bases between them. There are 16 residues in the CDR3. The V gene's germline CDR1 is LGHNT and CDR2 FRNRAP. CDR3 residues: CASGLDPRAGRNTIYF. The CDR3 nucleotides are TGTGCTAGTGGTTTGGACCCCCGGGCAGGGAGAAACACCATATATTTT.

The V gene is TRBV7-9, the J gene TRBJ2-1; TRBD2 matches at 14 bases. CDR1 is SEHNR and CDR2 is FQNEAQ in the germline V gene (reference sequence). The J segment lost 5 bases and the V segment lost 3 bases, leaving 6 bases of the junction unmatched. The CDR3 runs to 17 residues. CDR3 sequence (DNA): TGTGCCAGCAGCTTGGGACTAGCGGGAGATGTCGACAATGAGCAGTTCTTC. This sequence encodes CASSLGLAGDVDNEQFF.